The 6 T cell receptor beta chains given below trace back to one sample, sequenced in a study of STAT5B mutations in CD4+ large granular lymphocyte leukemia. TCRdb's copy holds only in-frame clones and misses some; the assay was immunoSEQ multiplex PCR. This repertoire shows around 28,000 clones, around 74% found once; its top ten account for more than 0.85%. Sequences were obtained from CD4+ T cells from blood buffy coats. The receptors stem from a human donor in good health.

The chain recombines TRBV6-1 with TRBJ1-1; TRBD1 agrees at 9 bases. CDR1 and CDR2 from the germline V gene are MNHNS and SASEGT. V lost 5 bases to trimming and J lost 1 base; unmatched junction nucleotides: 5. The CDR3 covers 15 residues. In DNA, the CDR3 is TGTGCCAGCAGTCGGCCGGGACAGGGGAACACTGAAGCTTTCTTT. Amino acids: CASSRPGQGNTEAFF.

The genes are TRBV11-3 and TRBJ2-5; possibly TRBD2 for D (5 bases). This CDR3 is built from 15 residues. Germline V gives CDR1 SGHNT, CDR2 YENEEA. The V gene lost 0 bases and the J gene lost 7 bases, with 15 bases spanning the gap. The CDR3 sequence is CASSLDGPSSRTQYF. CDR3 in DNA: TGTGCCAGCAGCTTAGATGGCCCTAGCAGCCGGACCCAGTACTTC. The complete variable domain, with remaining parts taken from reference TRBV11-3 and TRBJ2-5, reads EAGVVQSPRYKIIEKKQPVAFWCNPISGHNTLYWYLQNLGQGPELLIRYENEEAVDDSQLPKDRFSAERLKGVDSTLKIQPAELGDSAVYLCASSLDGPSSRTQYFGPGTRLLVL.

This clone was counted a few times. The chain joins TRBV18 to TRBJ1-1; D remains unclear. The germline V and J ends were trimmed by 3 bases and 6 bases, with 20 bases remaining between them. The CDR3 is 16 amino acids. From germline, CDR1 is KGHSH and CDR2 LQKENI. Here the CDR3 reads CASSPPRREGGAEAFF. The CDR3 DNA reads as TGTGCCAGCTCACCGCCCCGGAGGGAAGGAGGCGCTGAAGCTTTCTTT.

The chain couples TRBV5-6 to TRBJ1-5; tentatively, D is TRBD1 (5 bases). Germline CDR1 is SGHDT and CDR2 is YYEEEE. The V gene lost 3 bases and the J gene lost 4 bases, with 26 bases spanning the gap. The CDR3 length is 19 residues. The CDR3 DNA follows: TGTGCCAGCAGCTCATCGCATTTCAACACGGGATGGACAAATCAGCCCCAGCATTTT. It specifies CASSSSHFNTGWTNQPQHF.

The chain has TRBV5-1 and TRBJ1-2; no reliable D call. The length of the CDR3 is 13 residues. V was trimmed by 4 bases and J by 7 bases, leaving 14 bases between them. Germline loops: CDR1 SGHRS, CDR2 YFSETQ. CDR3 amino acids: CASSPEGSSGYTF. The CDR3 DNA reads TGCGCCAGCAGCCCGGAGGGCAGTTCTGGCTACACCTTC.

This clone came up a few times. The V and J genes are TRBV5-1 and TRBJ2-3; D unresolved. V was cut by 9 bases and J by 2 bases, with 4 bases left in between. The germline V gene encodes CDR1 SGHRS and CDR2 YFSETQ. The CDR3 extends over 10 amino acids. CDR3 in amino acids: CATVTDTQYF. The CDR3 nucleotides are TGCGCCACCGTCACAGATACGCAGTATTTT.